The 7 T cell receptor beta chains below come from one sample, sequenced in a study of CD8+ T cells in alopecia areata. As the sequencing template, cDNA was produced by extracting RNA and reverse transcribing it. This table comes from immunoSEQ multiplex PCR, and its TCRdb copy is limited to in-frame clones, with some not included. The sample shows 42,000 or so clones, around nine tenths of them seen only once. As to treatment: oral pan-JAK inhibitor, 5-10 mg twice daily. The specimen comprised CD8+ T cells sorted from blood, sampled at week 24, from a patient treated with tofacitinib. These receptors all come from a human donor with alopecia areata.

Turning to this clone: One end of the junction varies from germline; a read error may be responsible. The chain couples TRBV29-1 to TRBJ2-5; D not certain. The germline CDR1 and CDR2 sequences are SQVTM and ANQGSEA. The length of the CDR3 is 12 residues. The CDR3 here is CSATEGKETQDF. CDR3 sequence (DNA): TGCAGCGCCACTGAAGGGAAAGAGACCCAGGACTTC. The full variable domain, rest sourced from reference TRBV29-1 and TRBJ2-5, is SAVISQKPSRDICQRGTSLTIQCQVDSQVTMMFWYRQQPGQSLTLIATANQGSEATYESGFVIDKFPISRPNLTFSTLTVSNMSPEDSSIYLCSATEGKETQDFGPGTRLLVL.

The chain joins TRBV28 to TRBJ2-7, with TRBD1 matching over 7 bases. The CDR3 extends over 15 amino acids. V lost 4 bases, J lost 3 bases, and 9 bases stayed unmatched. Germline V gene lookup returns CDR1 MDHEN and CDR2 SYDVKM. This chain's CDR3 is CASSSPRQGNYEQYF. The CDR3 DNA reads as TGTGCCAGCAGTTCCCCACGACAGGGTAACTACGAGCAGTACTTC.

The chain recombines TRBV6-1 with TRBJ2-3, with D hard to call. The CDR3 runs to 16 residues. Per germline, CDR1 MNHNS and CDR2 SASEGT. Trimming removed 2 bases from V and 0 bases from J, with 12 bases in between. The CDR3 DNA follows: TGTGCCAGCAGTGAACAAGGCTGGGGAAGCACAGATACGCAGTATTTT. This codes for CASSEQGWGSTDTQYF.

The CDR3 sequence: CASSRGTSGAGEQYF. Here the CDR3 DNA reads TGTGCCAGCAGCCGGGGGACTAGCGGGGCCGGGGAGCAGTACTTC. The V and J genes are TRBV11-1 and TRBJ2-7; 13 nucleotides align to TRBD2. CDR3 length: 15 residues. From germline, CDR1 is SGHAT and CDR2 FQDESV (reference sequence). V was clipped by 5 bases and J by 7 bases; unmatched bases: 8.

This chain joins TRBV7-8 and TRBJ2-6, with D maybe TRBD1 (5 bases). This CDR3 contains 16 residues. Germline V gene data show CDR1 as SGHVS and CDR2 as FQNEAQ. Trimming took 2 bases from V and 2 from J, leaving 10 bases between them. The CDR3 sequence: CASSLNSGTGANVLTF. CDR3 nucleotide sequence: TGTGCCAGCAGCTTAAATTCAGGGACTGGGGCCAACGTCCTGACTTTC. The full variable domain, its missing parts supplied by reference TRBV7-8 and TRBJ2-6, is GAGVSQSPRYKVAKRGQDVALRCDPISGHVSLFWYQQALGQGPEFLTYFQNEAQLDKSGLPSDRFFAERPEGSVSTLKIQRTQQEDSAVYLCASSLNSGTGANVLTFGAGSRLTVL.

The CDR3 reads CASRETGSHSYEQYF. CDR3 bases: TGTGCCAGCAGGGAGACTGGTAGCCACTCCTACGAGCAGTACTTC. The chain is built from TRBV27 and TRBJ2-7; D is unresolved. V was cut by 6 bases and J by 0 bases, with 15 bases left in between. Germline CDR1 and CDR2: MNHEY and SMNVEV (reference sequence). This CDR3 contains 15 residues.

This clone showed up just once. The chain recombines TRBV28 with TRBJ2-5, with unresolved D. Germline lookup yields CDR1 MDHEN and CDR2 SYDVKM. V lost 7 bases and J 3 bases, leaving 18 bases between the germline ends. CDR3 length: 15 amino acids. The CDR3 DNA reads TGTGCCAGCACTGACCCGCGTCTCACAGAAGAGACCCAGTACTTC. This encodes CASTDPRLTEETQYF. Supplemented by reference TRBV28 and TRBJ2-5, the full variable domain reads DVKVTQSSRYLVKRTGEKVFLECVQDMDHENMFWYRQDPGLGLRLIYFSYDVKMKEKGDIPEGYSVSREKKERFSLILESASTNQTSMYLCASTDPRLTEETQYFGPGTRLLVL.